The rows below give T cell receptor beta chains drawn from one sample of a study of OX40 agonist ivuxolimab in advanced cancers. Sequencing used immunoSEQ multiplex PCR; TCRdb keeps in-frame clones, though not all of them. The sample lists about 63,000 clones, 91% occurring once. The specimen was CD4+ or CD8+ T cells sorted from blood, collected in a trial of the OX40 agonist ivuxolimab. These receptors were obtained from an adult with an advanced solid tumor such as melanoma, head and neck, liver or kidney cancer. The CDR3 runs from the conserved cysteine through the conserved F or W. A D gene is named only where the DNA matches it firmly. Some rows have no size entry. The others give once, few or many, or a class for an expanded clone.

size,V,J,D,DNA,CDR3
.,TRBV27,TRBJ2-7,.,TGTGCCAGCAGTCCAGCGGGTGCCGGAAAAGAGCAGTACTTC,CASSPAGAGKEQYF
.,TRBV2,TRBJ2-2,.,TGTGCCCTAACCAGGGCGAGGGGGCGCGGGAGCGGGGAGCTGTTTTTT,CALTRARGRGSGELFF
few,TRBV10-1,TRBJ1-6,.,TGCGCCAGCAGTGACAGTTATAATTCACCCCTCCACTTT,CASSDSYNSPLHF
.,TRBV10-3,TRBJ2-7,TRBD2,TGTGCCATCCTAGCGGGAGCAGCTGACGAGCAGTACTTC,CAILAGAADEQYF
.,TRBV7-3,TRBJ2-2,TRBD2,TGTGCCAGCATCGGGAGAGCGGGGGGTTCCGGGGAGCTGTTTTTT,CASIGRAGGSGELFF
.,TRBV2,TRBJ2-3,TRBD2,TGTGCCAGCAGTGAGGGATGGTCTAGCGGGGGATCTAGCACAGATACGCAGTATTTT,CASSEGWSSGGSSTDTQYF
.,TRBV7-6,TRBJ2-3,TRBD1,TGTGCCAGCAGCTTAGTTTTTACCGGGACAGCCTTCACAGATACGCAGTATTTT,CASSLVFTGTAFTDTQYF
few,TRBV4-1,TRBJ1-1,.,TGCGCCACCAGAGCAAGGGCGAACACTGAAGCTTTCTTT,CATRARANTEAFF
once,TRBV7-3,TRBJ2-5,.,TGTGCCAGCAGCTTAGGGGCGGCAGGTCCTTCTGGGGTGACCCAGTACTTC,CASSLGAAGPSGVTQYF
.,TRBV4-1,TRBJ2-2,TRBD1,TGCGCCAGCAGAGGGACAGGGCACTTGGCCGGGGAGCTGTTTTTT,CASRGTGHLAGELFF
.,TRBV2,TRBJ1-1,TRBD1,TGTGCCAGCAGTTACGAGGAATTTTCAGGGACAGGGGAAACTGAAGCTTTCTTT,CASSYEEFSGTGETEAFF
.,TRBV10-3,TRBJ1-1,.,TGTGCTGTTTCTGGGGAGAACACTGAAGCTTTCTTT,CAVSGENTEAFF
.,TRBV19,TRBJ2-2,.,TGTGCCAGTAGTATATGGTCAGCCACCGGGGAGCTGTTTTTT,CASSIWSATGELFF
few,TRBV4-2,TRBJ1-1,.,TGTGCCAGCAGCCAAGATCGTTTGGACGTCGGATTT,CASSQDRLDVGF
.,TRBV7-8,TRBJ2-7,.,TGTGCCAGCAGCTTCTCCTACGAGCAGTACTTC,CASSFSYEQYF
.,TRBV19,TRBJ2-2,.,TGTGCCAGTTCCGGTGGGGGGCCCGGGGAGCTGTTTTTT,CASSGGGPGELFF
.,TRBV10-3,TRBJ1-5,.,TGTGCCATCAGTGAGTCGGAGGAGGGGGGTAGCAATCAGCCCCAGCATTTT,CAISESEEGGSNQPQHF
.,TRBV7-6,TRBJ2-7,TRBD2,TGTGCCAGCAGCTTAACGCCGGGACTAGCGGATAAATTAACCTACGAGCAGTACTTC,CASSLTPGLADKLTYEQYF
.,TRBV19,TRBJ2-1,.,TGTGCCAGTAGTATAGATGCAGGTAATGAGCAGTTCTTC,CASSIDAGNEQFF
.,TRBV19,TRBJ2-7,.,TGTGCCAGTAGTAATTGGGAGACCTCCTACGAGCAGTACTTC,CASSNWETSYEQYF
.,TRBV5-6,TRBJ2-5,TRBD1,TGTGCCAGCAGCCACCGCCGGACAGGGTACCAAGAGACCCAGTACTTC,CASSHRRTGYQETQYF
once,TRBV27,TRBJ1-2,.,TGTGCCAGCAGTGTTACAGGTGACTATGGCTACACCTTC,CASSVTGDYGYTF
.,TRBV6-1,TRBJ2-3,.,TGTGCCAGCAGTGACAACAGGGTTTCGTTTGCAGATACGCAGTATTTT,CASSDNRVSFADTQYF
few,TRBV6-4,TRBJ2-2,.,TGTGCCAGCAGCGTAGGCCGCACCGGGGAGCTGTTTTTT,CASSVGRTGELFF
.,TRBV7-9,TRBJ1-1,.,TGTGCCAGCGGCCTACAGAACACTGAAGCTTTCTTT,CASGLQNTEAFF
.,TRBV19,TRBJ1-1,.,TGTGCCAGTAGTATAAGAGGGGGCACTGAAGCTTTCTTT,CASSIRGGTEAFF
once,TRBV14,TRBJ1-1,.,TGTGCCAGCAGCCAAGCTGGGTTAGAAGCTTTCTTT,CASSQAGLEAFF
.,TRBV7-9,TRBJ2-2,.,TGTGCCAGCAGCTCACCGGGCCAAAGAAAGGCCGGGGAGCTGTTTTTT,CASSSPGQRKAGELFF
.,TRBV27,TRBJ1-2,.,TGTGCCAGCAGTTTATCCGGACGCTATGGCTACACCTTC,CASSLSGRYGYTF
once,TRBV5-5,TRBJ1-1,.,TGTGCCAGCAGCTTATTGCCCTCGGGGGCCATTAGGGTGTACACTGAAGCTTTCTTT,CASSLLPSGAIRVYTEAFF
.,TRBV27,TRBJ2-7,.,TGTGCCAGCAGTTTAGGGGCCGGGAGCTCCTACGAGCAGTACTTC,CASSLGAGSSYEQYF
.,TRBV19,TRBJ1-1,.,TGTGCCAGTACTGGGCCAGCGAACACTGAAGCTTTCTTT,CASTGPANTEAFF
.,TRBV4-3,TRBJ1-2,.,TGCGCCAGCAGCCCAACCCCCACGGGGAACTATGGCTACACCTTC,CASSPTPTGNYGYTF
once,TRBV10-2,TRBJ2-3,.,TGCGCCAGCAGTGACGGGGGCCAGATTGCAGATACGCAGTATTTT,CASSDGGQIADTQYF
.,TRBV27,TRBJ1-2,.,TGTGCCAGCAGAGAAGGGTTCGCTAACTATGGCTACACCTTC,CASREGFANYGYTF
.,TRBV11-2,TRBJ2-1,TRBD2,TGTGCCAGCAGCCATATAGCGGGGGGGGACAATGAGCAGTTCTTC,CASSHIAGGDNEQFF
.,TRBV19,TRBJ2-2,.,TGTGCCAGTAGTATAGCAAAGAACACCGGGGAGCTGTTTTTT,CASSIAKNTGELFF
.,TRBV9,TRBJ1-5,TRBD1,TGTGCCAGCAGCGCAGGACAGGGGGCGGGTCAGCCCCAGCATTTT,CASSAGQGAGQPQHF
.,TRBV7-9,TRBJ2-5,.,TGTGCCAGCTATGGGGGGGCAGCAAAAGAGACCCAGTACTTC,CASYGGAAKETQYF
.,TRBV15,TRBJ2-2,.,TGTGCCACCAGCGGCCGGGGGAGACTTGCCGGGGAGCTGTTTTTT,CATSGRGRLAGELFF
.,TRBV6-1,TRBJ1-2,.,TGTGCCAGCAGGCCCCTTAGAGGAACCTATGGCTACACCTTC,CASRPLRGTYGYTF
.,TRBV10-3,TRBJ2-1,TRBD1,TGTGCCATCAGTGATCTAGGGGGCCGGACTGAGCAGTTCTTC,CAISDLGGRTEQFF
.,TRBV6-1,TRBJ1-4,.,TGTGCCAGCAGGAGGGGACTGAGACTGTTTTTT,CASRRGLRLFF
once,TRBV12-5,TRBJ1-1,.,TGTGCTAGTGGTTTGGTAGGGGGACCCGCTGATCGGGGGGAAGCTTTCTTT,CASGLVGGPADRGEAFF
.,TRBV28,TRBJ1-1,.,TGTGCCAGCAGTTTTGGGCAGTTGAACACTGAAGCTTTCTTT,CASSFGQLNTEAFF
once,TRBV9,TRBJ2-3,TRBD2,TGTGCCAGCAGCGGGGGGACTAGCGGGGTCTCAGATACGCAGTATTTT,CASSGGTSGVSDTQYF
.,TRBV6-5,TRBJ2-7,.,TGTGCCAGCAGTTACGCTGGCCCTGGCTCCTACGAGCAGTACTTC,CASSYAGPGSYEQYF
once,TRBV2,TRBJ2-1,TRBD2,TGTGCCAGCAGTGTTGGGGGGTCGACTAGCGGCGACAATGAGCAGTTCTTC,CASSVGGSTSGDNEQFF
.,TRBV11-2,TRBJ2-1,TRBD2,TGTGCCAGCAGCTTCCGGGGGACTATAGGCAATGAGCAGTTCTTC,CASSFRGTIGNEQFF
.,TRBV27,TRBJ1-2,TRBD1,TGTGCCAGCAGTTCGACAGGGGGCTCAAATGGCTACACCTTC,CASSSTGGSNGYTF
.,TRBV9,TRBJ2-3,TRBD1,TGTGCCAGCAGCGTAGCGGGACAGAGCACAGATACGCAGTATTTT,CASSVAGQSTDTQYF
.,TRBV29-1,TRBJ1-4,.,TGCAGCGTTGAAGCGGGGACTAATGAAAAACTGTTTTTT,CSVEAGTNEKLFF
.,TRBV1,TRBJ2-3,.,TGCACCAGCAGCCAAGATCAGCTGGCGGGGTGCACAGATACGCAGTATTTT,CTSSQDQLAGCTDTQYF
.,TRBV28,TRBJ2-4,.,TGTGCCAGCAGTTCACCTGACCTAGCCAAAAACATTCAGTACTTC,CASSSPDLAKNIQYF
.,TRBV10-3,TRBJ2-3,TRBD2,TGTGCCATCAGTGAGTACGCGGGGGGACCAACAGATACGCAGTATTTT,CAISEYAGGPTDTQYF
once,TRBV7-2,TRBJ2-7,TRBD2,TGTGCCAGCAGCTCGCCCGTTCAAAGCGGGAGGTACTACGAGCAGTACTTC,CASSSPVQSGRYYEQYF
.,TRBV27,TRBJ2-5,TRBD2,TGTGCCAGCAGTTCTTTAACAGGGGCGGGGGGGGAGACCCAGTACTTC,CASSSLTGAGGETQYF